Presented here are 17 T cell receptor beta chains from one specimen sequenced in a study of PD-L1 blockade in urothelial cancer (dated by TCRdb to 2016 to 2017). Library preparation was by the immunoSEQ multiplex PCR assay. TCRdb stores this immuneACCESS table with in-frame sequences only. Part of the clones is absent; in the studies checked, under half of the shortfall reflects unresolved V genes, and no reason is known for the rest. For this sample the table gives about 88,000 clones, of which roughly nine tenths were detected only once. The top ten clonotypes cover 8% to 10% of the sample. The sample consisted of PBMCs, taken around atezolizumab (anti-PD-L1) treatment. These receptors were taken from a man in his 60s with urothelial cancer.

The rearrangement joins TRBV6-5 to TRBJ2-1; TRBD2 matches 10 bases. The germline CDR1 and CDR2 sequences are MNHEY and SVGAGI. The CDR3 sequence is 16 residues long. V lost 4 bases and J lost 8; bases outside the gene matches: 11. The CDR3 sequence: CASSLVLAGEFYEQFF. CDR3 DNA: TGTGCCAGCAGTTTGGTTCTAGCGGGAGAATTTTATGAGCAGTTCTTC.

The V gene is TRBV4-3, the J gene TRBJ2-1, with 8 positions matching TRBD2. The CDR3 consists of 13 residues. In germline, CDR1 is LGHNA, CDR2 YSLEER. With V trimmed by 3 bases and J by 11 bases, 6 bases remained unmatched. The CDR3 DNA follows: TGCGCCAGCAGCCATCGAGCGGGGGTTCAGCAGTTCTTC. Its translation: CASSHRAGVQQFF.

The rearrangement joins TRBV27 to TRBJ2-7, with 10 bases aligning to TRBD1. CDR1 and CDR2 from the germline V gene are MNHEY and SMNVEV (reference sequence). With 5 bases clipped from V and 6 bases from J, the junction kept 7 bases outside the gene matches. This CDR3 is 14 amino acids long. The CDR3 nucleotides read TGTGCCAGCAGTGGGCGGGACAGGGGTCGCGAGCAGTACTTC. The encoded protein is CASSGRDRGREQYF.

This clone was seen a few times. The V gene is TRBV29-1, the J gene TRBJ1-1, with D possibly being TRBD1 (6 bases). The CDR3 has 14 residues. Trimming took 7 bases from V and 1 from J, leaving 16 bases between them. CDR1 is SQVTM, CDR2 ANQGSEA, per germline. The CDR3 nucleotides read TGCAGCGCGAAGCCGGGACATTCGAACACTGAAGCTTTCTTT. Protein product: CSAKPGHSNTEAFF.

The chain combines TRBV28 with TRBJ1-3; D perhaps matches TRBD1 (5 bases). The V and J ends lost 2 bases and 2 bases respectively, with 10 bases between them. The CDR3 is 15 residues long. CDR1 and CDR2 from the germline V gene are MDHEN and SYDVKM. This CDR3 is CASSLGGAAGNTIYF. For the CDR3, the DNA is TGTGCCAGCAGTTTAGGTGGGGCTGCTGGAAACACCATATATTTT. Together with reference TRBV28 and TRBJ1-3, the CDR3 gives the full variable domain: DVKVTQSSRYLVKRTGEKVFLECVQDMDHENMFWYRQDPGLGLRLIYFSYDVKMKEKGDIPEGYSVSREKKERFSLILESASTNQTSMYLCASSLGGAAGNTIYFGEGSWLTVV.

The gene calls are TRBV12-2 and TRBJ1-5; TRBD1, the table's D call, lacks a check against the DNA. TRBV12-2 is recorded as a pseudogene. The CDR3 has 19 amino acids. The DNA for the CDR3 is TGTGCAAGTCGCTTAGTGACAGGGCTGGGATGTTTGAGTAAACAGCCCCAGCATTTT. Its protein is CASRLVTGLGCLSKQPQHF.

The chain combines TRBV19 with TRBJ2-3; a weak D match, TRBD2 (6 bases). Germline V gene lookup returns CDR1 LNHDA and CDR2 SQIVND (reference sequence). The V end lost 8 bases, the J end lost 4 bases, and 16 bases lay between the germline ends. The length of the CDR3 is 14 residues. In nucleotides, the CDR3 is TGTGCCAGTGGGATGGGGGGAGCGGCAGATACGCAGTATTTT. It encodes CASGMGGAADTQYF. Combining the CDR3 with reference TRBV19 and TRBJ2-3 gives the whole variable domain DGGITQSPKYLFRKEGQNVTLSCEQNLNHDAMYWYRQDPGQGLRLIYYSQIVNDFQKGDIAEGYSVSREKKESFPLTVTSAQKNPTAFYLCASGMGGAADTQYFGPGTRLTVL.

The gene calls are TRBV2 and TRBJ2-5; 12 nucleotides align to TRBD2. The CDR3 is made up of 15 amino acids. Per the germline V gene, CDR1 is SNHLY and CDR2 is FYNNEI. The junction had 1 base not matched to a gene; V was cut back by 4 bases and J by 1 base. CDR3 nucleotide sequence: TGTGCCAGCAGTGGGACTAGCGGGGCCCAAGAGACCCAGTACTTC. This translates into CASSGTSGAQETQYF. Based on the CDR3 plus reference TRBV2 and TRBJ2-5, the full variable domain is EPEVTQTPSHQVTQMGQEVILRCVPISNHLYFYWYRQILGQKVEFLVSFYNNEISEKSEIFDDQFSVERPDGSNFTLKIRSTKLEDSAMYFCASSGTSGAQETQYFGPGTRLLVL.

The CDR3 sequence: CASSVGRGFYEQYF. CDR3 nucleotides: TGTGCCAGCAGTGTAGGGAGAGGGTTCTACGAGCAGTACTTC. The chain uses TRBV2 and TRBJ2-7; D perhaps matches TRBD2 (5 bases). Germline CDR1 and CDR2: SNHLY and FYNNEI. This CDR3 region has 14 residues. V was shortened by 4 bases and J by 3 bases, with 13 bases between the two germline ends.

The chain is built from TRBV5-1 and TRBJ2-1; 9 bases map to TRBD2. V lost 3 bases to trimming and J lost 4 bases; unmatched junction nucleotides: 11. The germline gives CDR1 SGHRS, CDR2 YFSETQ. This CDR3 is 17 amino acids long. In DNA form, the CDR3 reads TGCGCCAGCAGCTCCCACCTCGCGGGAGGGCAATACAATGAGCAGTTCTTC. Its protein product is CASSSHLAGGQYNEQFF.

This clone was detected once. V and J are TRBV14 and TRBJ2-7, with D possibly TRBD2 on 6 matching bases. The V end lost 3 bases, the J end lost 2 bases, and 8 bases lay between the germline ends. This CDR3 has 13 amino acids. CDR1 and CDR2 (germline): SGHDN, FVKESK. The chain's CDR3 is CASSQAGPYEQYF. CDR3 nucleotide sequence: TGTGCCAGCAGCCAGGCGGGGCCCTACGAGCAGTACTTC.

This clone appeared a single time. This chain connects TRBV30 to TRBJ2-5; TRBD2 matches at 10 bases. The CDR3 is 15 amino acids. Trimming cost V 1 base and J 2 bases; bases outside gene matches: 4. Germline V gene lookup returns CDR1 GTSNPN and CDR2 SVGIG (reference sequence). The CDR3 DNA reads TGTGCCTGGAGTGGTATAGCGGGGGGACAAGAGACCCAGTACTTC. Protein product: CAWSGIAGGQETQYF.

The chain joins TRBV2 to TRBJ1-2; the match to TRBD1 covers 9 bases. CDR1 is SNHLY and CDR2 is FYNNEI in the germline V gene. The CDR3 loop spans 15 amino acids. The V gene end was trimmed by 6 bases and the J gene end by 8 bases; junction bases not matched to a gene: 13. This chain's CDR3 is CASRPIPGQGNGYTF. The CDR3 DNA sequence: TGTGCCAGCAGACCCATCCCCGGACAGGGGAACGGCTACACCTTC.

J is TRBJ2-2 and V is TRBV7-8; D might be TRBD2 (6 bases). CDR1 and CDR2 (germline): SGHVS, FQNEAQ. V was trimmed by 1 base and J by 2 bases, leaving 14 bases between them. The CDR3 covers 17 residues. CDR3 nucleotides: TGTGCCAGCAGCTTAGGGTCCAGCGGGTTAAACACCGGGGAGCTGTTTTTT. Residues: CASSLGSSGLNTGELFF.

The chain is built from TRBV10-2 and TRBJ2-1, with 11 bases fitting TRBD2. The V segment lost 3 bases and the J segment 9 bases; nucleotides outside the gene matches: 7. Germline assignment: CDR1 WSHSY and CDR2 SAAADI. The CDR3 consists of 15 residues. The CDR3 sequence: CASSDGSGGAGEQFF. The CDR3 coding sequence is TGCGCCAGCAGTGATGGTAGCGGGGGGGCCGGTGAGCAGTTCTTC.

This clone was seen a handful of times. This chain joins TRBV2 and TRBJ2-3; D perhaps matches TRBD2 (6 bases). The CDR3 has 14 residues. The V gene lost 5 bases and the J gene lost 6 bases, with 15 bases spanning the gap. Germline values: CDR1 SNHLY, CDR2 FYNNEI. The CDR3 region is CASSSSEGVDTQYF. CDR3 coding DNA: TGTGCCAGCAGTAGTTCGGAGGGAGTCGATACGCAGTATTTT. Full variable domain (rest looked up from reference TRBV2 and TRBJ2-3): EPEVTQTPSHQVTQMGQEVILRCVPISNHLYFYWYRQILGQKVEFLVSFYNNEISEKSEIFDDQFSVERPDGSNFTLKIRSTKLEDSAMYFCASSSSEGVDTQYFGPGTRLTVL.

This chain connects TRBV7-3 to TRBJ2-3; TRBD2 agrees at 10 bases. Unmatched junction bases numbered 13, after V lost 2 bases and J lost 5 bases. Germline V CDR1 and CDR2: SGHTA, FQGTGA. The CDR3 covers 18 residues. The CDR3 nucleotides read TGTGCCAGCAGCTTAGGGACCGGAGCGGGGGGGCCGAAAGATACGCAGTATTTT. The encoded protein is CASSLGTGAGGPKDTQYF.